Listed here are 14 T cell receptor beta chains from one sample, sequenced in a study of regulatory and conventional T cells in RAG deficiency. Some clones are missing from TCRdb's copy, which holds only in-frame ones; the method was immunoSEQ multiplex PCR. The table shows 20,000 to 25,000 clones, with almost 96% occurring only once. The sorted conventional CD4+ T cells were CD25-low and CD127-high, with genomic DNA sequenced. This sample also appeared in a second study, on regulatory T cells. That report notes: Amplification used 52 TRBV primers and 13 TRBJ primers.

The material sequenced was CD25- CD4+ T cells sorted from blood. The receptors shown here come from a human donor in good health.

The J gene is TRBJ2-7, the V gene TRBV5-4; 8 bases fit TRBD1. Germline V CDR1 and CDR2: SGHNT, YYREEE (reference sequence). This CDR3 has 14 amino acids. The ends lost 4 bases at V and 6 bases at J; junction bases unmatched: 9. The CDR3 nucleotides are TGTGCCAGCAGCACCCCGGGACAGGTCGGCGAGCAGTACTTC. This codes for CASSTPGQVGEQYF.

The chain links TRBV7-2 to TRBJ1-2; 7 nucleotides match TRBD1. The ends lost 2 bases at V and 3 bases at J; junction bases unmatched: 6. Germline V CDR1 and CDR2: SGHTA, FQGNSA. CDR3 length equals 15 residues. The CDR3 sequence: CASSLRQGQDYGYTF. The CDR3 DNA reads as TGTGCCAGCAGCTTAAGACAGGGTCAGGACTATGGCTACACCTTC.

The CDR3 loop reads CASSVAGTSNEQFF. As DNA, the CDR3 is TGTGCCAGCAGCGTAGCTGGGACTAGCAATGAGCAGTTCTTC. The gene calls are TRBV9 and TRBJ2-1, with 8 bases that match TRBD2. The V segment lost 0 bases and the J segment 6 bases; nucleotides outside the gene matches: 2. This CDR3 is built from 14 residues. In germline, CDR1 is SGDLS, CDR2 YYNGEE.

This clone came up once. The chain is built from TRBV6-5 and TRBJ2-7; TRBD2 matches 10 bases. Germline V gene sequence: CDR1 MNHEY, CDR2 SVGAGI. After removal of 10 bases from V and 7 bases from J, the junction contained 16 bases not matched to a gene. The CDR3 is 15 residues long. CDR3 nucleotide sequence: TGTGCCACCCGAGGACTAGCGGAACACTTGGGGGAGCAGTACTTC. It codes for CATRGLAEHLGEQYF.

The CDR3 reads CASSPGLAGGTDTQYF. DNA of the CDR3: TGCGCCAGCAGCCCCGGACTAGCGGGGGGCACAGATACGCAGTATTTT. This chain links TRBV10-2 with TRBJ2-3, with 13 bases matching TRBD2. Germline V lookup: CDR1 WSHSY, CDR2 SAAADI. The CDR3 covers 16 residues. Unmatched junction bases numbered 4, after V lost 6 bases and J lost 1 base.

CDR3 in amino acids: CASSTGDVDYGYTF. CDR3 sequence (DNA): TGTGCCAGTAGTACAGGGGACGTTGACTATGGCTACACCTTC. V is TRBV19 and J is TRBJ1-2, with D perhaps TRBD1 (6 bases). Trimming took 4 bases from V and 3 from J, leaving 12 bases between them. This CDR3 comprises 14 residues. Germline CDR1 LNHDA, CDR2 SQIVND (reference sequence).

This CDR3 is CASSFRQSYEQYF. The CDR3 nucleotides read TGTGCCAGCAGCTTTCGACAATCCTACGAGCAGTACTTC. This chain joins TRBV5-5 and TRBJ2-7, with D unclear. V was trimmed by 2 bases and J by 1 base, leaving 7 bases between them. This CDR3 has 13 residues. Germline assignment: CDR1 SGHKS and CDR2 YYEKEE (reference sequence).

Concerning this clone: Other DNA sequences in the sample encode the same CDR3. This chain uses TRBV2 with TRBJ1-2; 9 nucleotides agree with TRBD1. This CDR3 spans 17 amino acids. Germline V gene data show CDR1 as SNHLY and CDR2 as FYNNEI. V lost 3 bases and J lost 5; bases outside the gene matches: 13. This CDR3 is CASSDHLGQGRLYGYTF. CDR3 nucleotides: TGTGCCAGCAGTGACCACCTCGGACAGGGGAGACTTTATGGCTACACCTTC.

The genes are TRBV5-1 and TRBJ2-5; 7 bases fit TRBD2. The CDR3 is 13 residues long. CDR1 and CDR2 (germline): SGHRS, YFSETQ. V gave up 5 bases and J gave up 4 bases; unmatched junction bases: 5. CDR3 loop: CASSWGGRETQYF. For the CDR3, the DNA is TGCGCCAGCAGTTGGGGGGGAAGAGAGACCCAGTACTTC.

CDR3 DNA: TGTGCCTGGAGCGGGACAGGGATATACAATGAGCAGTTCTTC. This encodes CAWSGTGIYNEQFF. The chain has TRBV30 and TRBJ2-1, with 9 bases matching TRBD1. V lost 3 bases and J lost 4; bases outside the gene matches: 4. The CDR3 is 14 amino acids. Germline V gene sequence: CDR1 GTSNPN, CDR2 SVGIG (reference sequence).

This clone has only one observation. The V and J genes are TRBV6-1 and TRBJ2-3; 8 bases match TRBD1. V lost 2 bases, J lost 1 base, and 2 bases stayed unmatched. This CDR3 spans 15 amino acids. Germline V CDR1 and CDR2: MNHNS, SASEGT. CDR3 region: CASSERQGRTDTQYF. The CDR3 DNA reads as TGTGCCAGCAGTGAACGACAGGGGCGCACAGATACGCAGTATTTT.

The gene calls are TRBV9 and TRBJ2-5; 7 positions agree with TRBD1. The V segment lost 2 bases and the J segment 3 bases; nucleotides outside the gene matches: 10. CDR3 length: 16 amino acids. Germline CDR1 and CDR2: SGDLS and YYNGEE. CDR3 loop: CASSVEDRRTKETQYF. For the CDR3, the DNA is TGTGCCAGCAGCGTTGAGGACAGGAGAACTAAAGAGACCCAGTACTTC. Together with reference TRBV9 and TRBJ2-5, the CDR3 gives the full variable domain: DSGVTQTPKHLITATGQRVTLRCSPRSGDLSVYWYQQSLDQGLQFLIQYYNGEERAKGNILERFSAQQFPDLHSELNLSSLELGDSALYFCASSVEDRRTKETQYFGPGTRLLVL.

The gene calls are TRBV7-9 and TRBJ1-6; D unresolved. The germline CDR1 and CDR2 sequences are SEHNR and FQNEAQ (reference sequence). V was pared by 1 base and J by 5 bases, with 9 bases between. CDR3 size: 15 residues. DNA for the CDR3: TGTGCCAGCAGCTTAGACAGCCCAGATAATTCACCCCTCCACTTT. This codes for CASSLDSPDNSPLHF. Full variable domain (rest looked up from reference TRBV7-9 and TRBJ1-6): DTGVSQNPRHKITKRGQNVTFRCDPISEHNRLYWYRQTLGQGPEFLTYFQNEAQLEKSRLLSDRFSAERPKGSFSTLEIQRTEQGDSAMYLCASSLDSPDNSPLHFGNGTRLTVT.

A single count supports this clone. This sequence joins TRBV2 and TRBJ1-2; D may be TRBD1 (5 bases). This CDR3 has 15 amino acids. In germline, CDR1 is SNHLY, CDR2 FYNNEI. V lost 8 bases and J lost 3, with 19 bases in between. CDR3 DNA: TGTGCCAGCGAGAAAACAGGAGTTTTGGACTATGGCTACACCTTC. This translates into CASEKTGVLDYGYTF.